Below, 24 T cell receptor beta chains from the same sample are listed, as sequenced in a study of technical replicates of blood from a few donors. Method: immunoSEQ multiplex PCR; TCRdb's copy keeps in-frame clones and lacks some. This table has around 80,000 clones, 93% appearing once. Sample: T cells isolated from PBMCs. These receptors all stem from a human donor in good health.

A single count supports this clone. The J gene is TRBJ2-7, the V gene TRBV6-6, with TRBD1 identical over 7 bases. CDR3 length: 13 amino acids. Germline loops: CDR1 MNHNY, CDR2 SVGAGI (reference sequence). With 5 bases clipped from V and 5 bases from J, the junction kept 6 bases outside the gene matches. CDR3 loop: CASSSTGVHEQYF. CDR3 DNA: TGTGCCAGCAGTAGTACAGGGGTCCACGAGCAGTACTTC.

This chain uses TRBV5-1 with TRBJ2-3; 7 positions match TRBD1. Per germline, CDR1 SGHRS and CDR2 YFSETQ. The CDR3 consists of 14 residues. V trimming: 3 bases; J trimming: 4 bases; junction bases outside the gene matches: 5. CDR3 nucleotides: TGCGCCAGCAGCTCGACAGGGTCGGCAGATACGCAGTATTTT. This translates into CASSSTGSADTQYF.

CDR3 region: CASRKTDYGYTF. CDR3 nucleotide sequence: TGTGCCAGCAGAAAGACAGACTATGGCTACACCTTC. The chain couples TRBV6-5 to TRBJ1-2; tentative D call: TRBD1 (5 bases). The CDR3 consists of 12 residues. The V and J ends lost 6 bases and 3 bases respectively, with 8 bases between them. In germline, CDR1 is MNHEY, CDR2 SVGAGI.

This clone was detected a few times. V usage is TRBV4-1 and J usage is TRBJ2-1; the D gene is possibly TRBD1 (7 bases). This CDR3 comprises 14 residues. CDR1 and CDR2 (germline): MGHRA, YSYEKL. Trimming took 2 bases from V and 7 from J, leaving 12 bases between them. The CDR3 coding sequence is TGCGCCAGCAGCCAACCGACAGGGAGGAATGAGCAGTTCTTC. Protein: CASSQPTGRNEQFF.

This clone was found once. This chain links TRBV5-6 with TRBJ2-7; D might be TRBD2 (5 bases). Germline values: CDR1 SGHDT, CDR2 YYEEEE. This CDR3 has 15 amino acids. Trimming removed 4 bases at V and 3 bases at J, with 17 bases between. This CDR3 is CASSPDGMGYYEQYF. The CDR3 DNA reads as TGTGCCAGCAGCCCGGACGGGATGGGGTACTACGAGCAGTACTTC.

The chain combines TRBV18 with TRBJ2-6, with a weak D call TRBD1 (5 bases). Deletions cut 8 bases from V and 0 bases from J, with 11 bases between. This CDR3 contains 15 residues. Germline V gene lookup returns CDR1 KGHSH and CDR2 LQKENI. The CDR3 DNA is TGTGCCAGCCAATACCAGGGCTCTGGGGCCAACGTCCTGACTTTC. Translating it yields CASQYQGSGANVLTF.

V and J are TRBV2 and TRBJ1-1, with D tentatively TRBD1 (6 bases). The CDR3 covers 14 residues. Trimming removed 8 bases at V and 3 bases at J, with 16 bases between. CDR1 SNHLY and CDR2 FYNNEI come from the germline V gene. Here the CDR3 reads CASGWTVTDTEAFF. The CDR3, as DNA: TGTGCCAGCGGTTGGACAGTTACCGACACTGAAGCTTTCTTT.

The rearrangement links TRBV10-3 to TRBJ2-1; TRBD2 matches at 10 bases. CDR3 length equals 13 residues. V was pared by 9 bases and J by 7 bases, with 6 bases of the junction left unmatched. Germline lookup yields CDR1 ENHRY and CDR2 SYGVKD. CDR3 loop: CAISGRKSNEQFF. In nucleotides, the CDR3 is TGTGCCATTAGCGGGAGGAAGAGTAATGAGCAGTTCTTC.

This chain connects TRBV4-1 to TRBJ2-7; weak D call: TRBD2 (7 bases). The CDR3 spans 15 residues. The germline gives CDR1 MGHRA, CDR2 YSYEKL. The V and J ends lost 0 bases and 5 bases respectively, with 14 bases between them. The CDR3 DNA follows: TGCGCCAGCAGCCAAGAAGGGGGGGGTTTGAACGAGCAGTACTTC. Its translation: CASSQEGGGLNEQYF.

The J gene is TRBJ2-7, the V gene TRBV6-6, with TRBD1 identical over 8 bases. Germline V gene sequence: CDR1 MNHNY, CDR2 SVGAGI (reference sequence). J was trimmed by 9 bases and V by 2 bases; bases with no gene match: 3. This CDR3 region has 12 residues. CDR3 sequence reads: CASSYRDRLQYF. The CDR3 region has the DNA TGTGCCAGCAGTTACAGGGACAGGTTGCAGTACTTC.

The rearrangement joins TRBV2 to TRBJ1-4, with a possible D match to TRBD1 (5 bases). The CDR3 extends over 15 amino acids. V was shortened by 6 bases and J by 6 bases, with 17 bases between the two germline ends. Germline lookup yields CDR1 SNHLY and CDR2 FYNNEI. As DNA, the CDR3 is TGTGCCAGCAGCCCGTCCGCGGGGGTATATGAAAAACTGTTTTTT. Residues: CASSPSAGVYEKLFF.

The gene calls are TRBV6-1 and TRBJ2-7; weak D call: TRBD1 (5 bases). Germline V gene data show CDR1 as MNHNS and CDR2 as SASEGT. Trimming removed 8 bases at V and 2 bases at J, with 16 bases between. This CDR3 contains 14 residues. CDR3 amino acids: CASCLGQGPYEQYF. CDR3 coding DNA: TGTGCCAGCTGTTTGGGGCAGGGCCCCTACGAGCAGTACTTC.

This clone showed up just a few times. The rearrangement joins TRBV6-4 to TRBJ1-2; the D gene is possibly TRBD1 (5 bases). Germline CDR1 reads MRHNA; CDR2 reads SNTAGT. This CDR3 comprises 16 residues. Trimming cost V 2 bases and J 6 bases, with 19 bases left between them. The CDR3 nucleotides read TGTGCCAGCAGTGACCAACTTATTTCAGGGCTGGATGGCTACACCTTC. The encoded protein is CASSDQLISGLDGYTF.

The V gene is TRBV4-2, the J gene TRBJ1-5; 8 nucleotides line up with TRBD1. This CDR3 has 15 amino acids. Germline V gives CDR1 LGHNA, CDR2 YNFKEQ. V shed 1 base, J shed 6 bases, and the junction held 5 bases outside the gene matches. CDR3 sequence (DNA): TGTGCCAGCAGCCAAGCAGGACAGGGAAGTCAGCCCCAGCATTTT. This sequence encodes CASSQAGQGSQPQHF.

This clone was recorded only once. The chain carries TRBV2 and TRBJ2-7; a weak D match, TRBD2 (6 bases). The CDR3 is made up of 13 amino acids. V was cut by 7 bases and J by 2 bases, with 12 bases left in between. The V gene's germline CDR1 is SNHLY and CDR2 FYNNEI. CDR3 coding DNA: TGTGCCAGCAAGGGACTGGGACCCTACGAGCAGTACTTC. It is translated as CASKGLGPYEQYF.

This clone occurred once. J is TRBJ1-4 and V is TRBV14; tentative D call: TRBD1 (5 bases). Deletions cut 8 bases from V and 2 bases from J, with 15 bases between. This CDR3 spans 15 amino acids. Germline values: CDR1 SGHDN, CDR2 FVKESK. The CDR3 region has the DNA TGTGCCAGCTCAAACAGGTTGAAGACTAATGAAAAACTGTTTTTT. This encodes CASSNRLKTNEKLFF.

V is TRBV7-3 and J is TRBJ2-1; TRBD1 might be the D (6 bases). Germline V gene lookup returns CDR1 SGHTA and CDR2 FQGTGA. The CDR3 totals 11 residues. Trimming removed 10 bases from V and 6 bases from J, with 10 bases in between. CDR3: CAIQGVNEQFF. CDR3 bases: TGTGCCATACAGGGTGTCAATGAGCAGTTCTTC.

This sequence joins TRBV25-1 and TRBJ1-3, with D uncertain. V gave up 6 bases and J gave up 0 bases, with 6 bases separating them. The length of the CDR3 is 13 residues. Germline assignment: CDR1 MGHDK and CDR2 SYGVNS. This CDR3 is CASRAISGNTIYF. CDR3 sequence (DNA): TGTGCCAGCAGGGCCATCTCTGGAAACACCATATATTTT.

The rearrangement uses TRBV29-1 and TRBJ1-5; 9 bases fit TRBD1. The germline V gene encodes CDR1 SQVTM and CDR2 ANQGSEA. This CDR3 has 13 amino acids. After removal of 6 bases from V and 3 bases from J, the junction contained 3 bases not matched to a gene. CDR3 in DNA: TGCAGCGTCGGACAGGGGTTCAATCAGCCCCAGCATTTT. Amino acids: CSVGQGFNQPQHF.

The J gene is TRBJ2-1, the V gene TRBV20-1; the D is unclear. Trimming took off 6 bases at V and 4 bases at J, with 7 bases between the two ends. Germline CDR1 reads DFQATT; CDR2 reads SNEGSKA (reference sequence). The length of the CDR3 is 11 residues. CDR3 in amino acids: CSAREYNEQFF. CDR3 bases: TGCAGTGCCCGCGAGTACAATGAGCAGTTCTTC.

V usage is TRBV6-5 and J usage is TRBJ1-3, with no clear D. Trimming cost V 8 bases and J 0 bases, with 14 bases left between them. Per germline, CDR1 MNHEY and CDR2 SVGAGI. The CDR3 length is 15 residues. CDR3 in DNA: TGTGCCAGCCGAGGAGGGTCTGGCTCTGGAAACACCATATATTTT. Its protein product is CASRGGSGSGNTIYF.

The V call is TRBV15, the J call TRBJ1-2, with a tentative D call TRBD1 (6 bases). This CDR3 is built from 16 residues. Trimming left V 1 base short and J 4 bases short, with 16 bases between. The germline V gene encodes CDR1 LNHNV and CDR2 YYDKDF (reference sequence). The CDR3 nucleotides read TGTGCCACCAGCAGAGGGGTACAGGGTGTCGGCTATGGCTACACCTTC. Protein sequence: CATSRGVQGVGYGYTF.

The gene calls are TRBV2 and TRBJ2-5, with 7 bases fitting TRBD1. The V and J ends lost 7 bases and 2 bases, in that order; junction bases with no gene match: 4. From germline, CDR1 is SNHLY and CDR2 FYNNEI. The CDR3 is 13 residues long. The CDR3 region is CASNRDRQETQYF. The DNA for the CDR3 is TGTGCCAGCAATAGGGACAGACAAGAGACCCAGTACTTC. Together with reference TRBV2 and TRBJ2-5, the CDR3 gives the full variable domain: EPEVTQTPSHQVTQMGQEVILRCVPISNHLYFYWYRQILGQKVEFLVSFYNNEISEKSEIFDDQFSVERPDGSNFTLKIRSTKLEDSAMYFCASNRDRQETQYFGPGTRLLVL.

In this sample, this clone turned up once. The chain uses TRBV5-1 and TRBJ1-2, with D hard to call. CDR1 and CDR2 from the germline V gene are SGHRS and YFSETQ. Trimming stripped 0 bases from V and 7 bases from J, with 10 bases between. The CDR3 spans 13 residues. CDR3 DNA: TGCGCCAGCAGCTTGGGTCGAGGAGGTGGCTACACCTTC. Its translation: CASSLGRGGGYTF.